This T cell receptor (beta chain) is from a study of T cell responses to AZD1222 COVID-19 vaccine. Findings and caveats of the study: The sample set comprised mostly white British donors with more females, and clonal diversity was possibly underestimated. In the spike-specific TCR repertoire, nearly half reportedly target unmutated variant regions. It was only after the peak T cell response that any repertoires were sampled. It was only 6 or 7 AZD1222 recipients who were seropositive at baseline.

Method: immunoSEQ multiplex PCR; TCRdb's copy keeps in-frame clones and lacks some. The table shows roughly 270,000 clones, with 90% to 95% occurring only once. This clone has only one observation. Its antigen is undetermined. The V gene's germline CDR1 is MDHEN and CDR2 SYDVKM. CDR3 length: 15 residues. Trimming took off 6 bases at V and 3 bases at J, with 15 bases between the two ends. This rearrangement joins TRBV28 to TRBJ1-5; D not certain. The specimen was peripheral blood, collected 28 days after the second AZD1222 dose. The receptor comes from an adult who received the AZD1222 COVID-19 vaccine. The CDR3: CASSPWRVLNQPQHF. CDR3 in DNA: TGTGCCAGCAGCCCGTGGAGGGTCCTCAATCAGCCCCAGCATTTT.